This T cell receptor (beta chain) appears in the sequencing data of a study of T cells in Graves' hyperthyroidism and ophthalmopathy. Overall study findings and caveats: Blood samples included most of the expanded thyroid clonotypes exceeding 0.001.

The CDR3 consists of 16 residues. Between the trimmed V and J ends, which lost 3 bases and 8 bases, there was a span of 20 bases. Germline lookup yields CDR1 SNHLY and CDR2 FYNNEI. The table lists this clonotype with many counts. The antigen remains unidentified. RNA transcripts provided the source from which TCR beta CDR3 regions were amplified. Researchers ran a first-round RT-PCR on the TCR CDR3 using the HTBI primer set. One entry per CDR3 protein results from TCRdb running MiXCR on the multiplex PCR reads. This table holds under 600,000 distinct CDR3 sequences, more than 15% found once. Sequencing was carried out using blood. The chain uses TRBV2 and TRBJ2-1; D may be TRBD1 (6 bases). This clonotype was sampled from a woman aged 35 to 49 with Graves' ophthalmopathy. CDR3 sequence reads: CASSEEASTSGDEQFF. In DNA, the CDR3 is TGTGCCAGCAGTGAGGAGGCTAGCACCTCAGGGGATGAGCAGTTCTTC.